One sample yielded the 27 T cell receptor beta chains listed below, sequenced in a study of radiotherapy plus CTLA-4 blockade in lung cancer. Assay: immunoSEQ multiplex PCR; the TCRdb copy retains only in-frame clones and omits some. In the table there are 52,000 or so clones, 65% to 80% of which are singletons. The sequenced sample was peripheral blood, obtained from a patient treated with radiotherapy plus ipilimumab. The source is a human donor with non-small cell lung cancer who had a partial response to radiotherapy plus ipilimumab.

This sequence joins TRBV30 and TRBJ2-4, with a tentative D call TRBD2 (6 bases). Germline-derived CDR1 and CDR2 are GTSNPN and SVGIG (reference sequence). The CDR3 spans 15 residues. Trimming pared 3 bases from V and 0 bases from J, leaving 12 bases between. The CDR3, as DNA: TGTGCCTGGAGCCACCGGAGGGCAGCCAAAAACATTCAGTACTTC. It specifies CAWSHRRAAKNIQYF.

The V call is TRBV2, the J call TRBJ2-7, with D maybe TRBD2 (7 bases). Germline-derived CDR1 and CDR2 are SNHLY and FYNNEI. CDR3 length equals 13 residues. The V end lost 3 bases, the J end lost 4 bases, and 10 bases lay between the germline ends. The chain's CDR3 is CASSEGGRYEQYF. The CDR3 DNA sequence: TGTGCCAGCAGTGAGGGGGGGCGTTACGAGCAGTACTTC.

V gene TRBV5-6 combines with J gene TRBJ1-5; D remains unclear. This CDR3 is 16 amino acids long. V was clipped by 4 bases and J by 3 bases, with 17 bases between them. Germline V CDR1 and CDR2: SGHDT, YYEEEE. The CDR3 bases are TGTGCCAGCAGCAGATGGAGGGAAGCGGCCAATCAGCCCCAGCATTTT. Residues: CASSRWREAANQPQHF.

This clone has only a few counts. The chain recombines TRBV2 with TRBJ2-1; TRBD1 aligns across 12 bases. Germline V lookup: CDR1 SNHLY, CDR2 FYNNEI. Trimming at V came to 2 bases and at J to 12 bases, leaving 8 bases not matched to a gene. The CDR3 runs to 15 residues. The CDR3 region is CASSELGTGGFWQFF. In DNA form, the CDR3 reads TGTGCCAGCAGTGAATTAGGGACAGGGGGCTTTTGGCAGTTCTTC.

CDR3 sequence reads: CASSDSNSSYGYTF. CDR3 nucleotides: TGTGCCAGCAGTGACTCGAATAGTTCGTATGGCTACACCTTC. The chain carries TRBV6-4 and TRBJ1-2, with D unresolved. The V gene's germline CDR1 is MRHNA and CDR2 SNTAGT. V was trimmed by 0 bases and J by 5 bases, leaving 10 bases between them. This CDR3 spans 14 amino acids.

The chain links TRBV19 to TRBJ2-1; 9 nucleotides agree with TRBD1. Trimming cost V 4 bases and J 8 bases; bases outside gene matches: 9. The CDR3 spans 15 residues. The germline V gene encodes CDR1 LNHDA and CDR2 SQIVND (reference sequence). The CDR3 DNA sequence: TGTGCCAGTAGTAAAACCGGACAGGGGCGGGATGAGCAGTTCTTC. Translation: CASSKTGQGRDEQFF.

The gene calls are TRBV6-6 and TRBJ2-2; D is undetermined. From germline, CDR1 is MNHNY and CDR2 SVGAGI (reference sequence). V lost 2 bases to trimming and J lost 7 bases, with 8 bases between them. CDR3 length equals 13 residues. CDR3 protein: CASSYADGGELFF. The CDR3 DNA sequence: TGTGCCAGCAGTTACGCGGATGGCGGGGAGCTGTTTTTT.

The CDR3 region is CASSQDWGELAGRETQYF. As DNA, the CDR3 is TGCGCCAGCAGCCAAGATTGGGGTGAACTAGCGGGGAGAGAGACCCAGTACTTC. The V gene is TRBV4-3, the J gene TRBJ2-5; 10 bases fit TRBD2. V lost 0 bases, J lost 4 bases, and 11 bases stayed unmatched. Per germline, CDR1 LGHNA and CDR2 YSLEER. The CDR3 spans 18 residues.

This clone showed up just a few times. V usage is TRBV9 and J usage is TRBJ1-4, with 8 bases lining up with TRBD1. The CDR3 loop spans 14 amino acids. CDR1 SGDLS and CDR2 YYNGEE come from the germline V gene. J gave up 7 bases and V 0 bases, and 2 bases lay outside the gene matches. CDR3 sequence: CASSVEGQGEKLFF. As DNA, the CDR3 is TGTGCCAGCAGCGTAGAAGGACAGGGTGAAAAACTGTTTTTT.

The V gene is TRBV13, the J gene TRBJ1-1; 9 bases align to TRBD1. CDR1 and CDR2 from the germline V gene are PRHDT and FYEKMQ (reference sequence). The CDR3 loop spans 16 amino acids. V was clipped by 5 bases and J by 1 base; unmatched bases: 8. The CDR3 spells CASSTRQGGTNTEAFF. The CDR3 coding sequence is TGTGCCAGCAGCACCCGACAGGGGGGGACGAACACTGAAGCTTTCTTT.

V usage is TRBV10-2 and J usage is TRBJ2-5; 12 bases line up with TRBD1. TRBJ2-7 explains the end of the DNA better; the J call may be wrong. The CDR3 extends over 17 amino acids. Germline CDR1 and CDR2: WSHSY and SAAADI. CDR3 DNA: TGCGCCAGCAGTTCCATCCCGGGACAGGGGGCCCCCTACGAGCAGTACTTC. Translating it yields CASSSIPGQGAPYEQYF.

The chain is built from TRBV5-5 and TRBJ1-5; 9 bases agree with TRBD1. CDR3 length equals 15 residues. Germline trimming cut 3 bases from V and 1 base from J; bases unmatched to any gene: 2. Germline V gene sequence: CDR1 SGHKS, CDR2 YYEKEE (reference sequence). The CDR3 sequence: CASSWGTGSNQPQHF. The CDR3 coding sequence is TGTGCCAGCAGCTGGGGGACAGGGAGCAATCAGCCCCAGCATTTT.

This clone was observed a few times. The rearrangement joins TRBV19 to TRBJ1-2, with D possibly being TRBD1 (5 bases). The V gene lost 3 bases and the J gene lost 2 bases, with 10 bases spanning the gap. CDR3 length: 14 residues. CDR1 is LNHDA and CDR2 is SQIVND in the germline V gene (reference sequence). CDR3 DNA sequence: TGTGCCAGTAGTATCACGGACAACAACTATGGCTACACCTTC. Its protein product is CASSITDNNYGYTF.

The gene calls are TRBV6-5 and TRBJ2-3; maybe TRBD1 (5 bases). The germline V and J ends were trimmed by 0 bases and 5 bases, with 6 bases remaining between them. In germline, CDR1 is MNHEY, CDR2 SVGAGI. The CDR3 is 13 residues long. The CDR3 bases are TGTGCCAGCAGTTACTCCGACAGAGATACGCAGTATTTT. Translated: CASSYSDRDTQYF.

V and J are TRBV5-1 and TRBJ2-7; 7 bases agree with TRBD1. This CDR3 has 16 amino acids. The ends lost 3 bases at V and 2 bases at J; junction bases unmatched: 11. The germline CDR1 and CDR2 sequences are SGHRS and YFSETQ. CDR3 DNA: TGCGCCAGCAGCTGGAATGACAGGGAATCTACCTACGAGCAGTACTTC. Translation: CASSWNDRESTYEQYF.

This clone showed up just a few times. This chain uses TRBV2 with TRBJ2-7; D call uncertain. Per the germline V gene, CDR1 is SNHLY and CDR2 is FYNNEI. This CDR3 is 11 amino acids long. Deletions cut 5 bases from V and 7 bases from J, with 9 bases between. Here the CDR3 reads CASSPLREQYF. CDR3 in DNA: TGTGCCAGCAGTCCCCTTCGGGAGCAGTACTTC.

The V gene is TRBV6-5, the J gene TRBJ1-2; 7 nucleotides agree with TRBD1. Germline loops: CDR1 MNHEY, CDR2 SVGAGI. The V and J ends lost 6 bases and 5 bases, in that order; junction bases with no gene match: 9. There are 14 residues in the CDR3. CDR3 amino acids: CASRSGQHLYGYTF. CDR3 sequence (DNA): TGTGCCAGCAGGTCGGGACAGCACTTGTATGGCTACACCTTC.

The rearrangement uses TRBV18 and TRBJ2-1; 9 nucleotides match TRBD2. Germline values: CDR1 KGHSH, CDR2 LQKENI. V lost 3 bases, J lost 5 bases, and 5 bases stayed unmatched. The CDR3 has 15 amino acids. In DNA, the CDR3 is TGTGCCAGCTCACCGGGACTAGCCGTCCACAATGAGCAGTTCTTC. Its protein product is CASSPGLAVHNEQFF.

This clone has just a few counts. The chain links TRBV29-1 to TRBJ2-1, with 15 nucleotides matching TRBD2. CDR3 length: 16 residues. CDR1 is SQVTM and CDR2 is ANQGSEA in the germline V gene. CDR3 nucleotides: TGCAGGAGGACTAGCGGGGGGGCAGGCTCCTACAATGAGCAGTTCTTC. Its protein is CRRTSGGAGSYNEQFF.

This chain links TRBV28 with TRBJ2-4, with D tentatively TRBD2 (5 bases). CDR3 length: 13 amino acids. Germline V CDR1 and CDR2: MDHEN, SYDVKM. The CDR3 DNA is TGTACAACGGGGAGCCTAGCCAAAAACATTCAGTACTTC. Encoded protein: CTTGSLAKNIQYF.

The chain couples TRBV7-2 to TRBJ2-7, with D tentatively TRBD2 (8 bases). Germline CDR1 and CDR2: SGHTA and FQGNSA. V was cut by 5 bases and J by 4 bases, with 18 bases left in between. CDR3 length: 15 amino acids. The CDR3 sequence: CASSRRGRGVYEQYF. As DNA, the CDR3 is TGTGCCAGCAGCCGAAGGGGGCGGGGGGTGTACGAGCAGTACTTC.

The chain employs TRBV5-1 and TRBJ1-3, with TRBD1 matching 8 bases. From germline, CDR1 is SGHRS and CDR2 YFSETQ. The ends lost 0 bases at V and 2 bases at J; junction bases unmatched: 7. The CDR3 is 17 amino acids. The CDR3 coding sequence is TGCGCCAGCAGCTTGGGCCCGGGACAGGCGGCTGGAAACACCATATATTTT. Amino acid sequence: CASSLGPGQAAGNTIYF.

The chain links TRBV2 to TRBJ1-2, with D tentatively TRBD1 (6 bases). The CDR3 contains 14 residues. With 4 bases removed from V and 4 bases from J, the gap between germline ends came to 13 bases. Germline CDR1 and CDR2: SNHLY and FYNNEI. Here the CDR3 DNA reads TGTGCCAGCAGTGCACAGGGCTTTAGCTATGGCTACACCTTC. This encodes CASSAQGFSYGYTF.

The J gene is TRBJ1-6, the V gene TRBV2, with a tentative D call TRBD1 (6 bases). Germline V gene data show CDR1 as SNHLY and CDR2 as FYNNEI. V was shortened by 5 bases and J by 6 bases, with 14 bases between the two germline ends. The length of the CDR3 is 15 residues. CDR3 loop: CASSPWGGGNSPLHF. The DNA of the CDR3 is TGTGCCAGCAGTCCGTGGGGAGGGGGTAATTCACCCCTCCACTTT.

This clone was seen a single time. The chain carries TRBV4-3 and TRBJ1-1; 10 positions match TRBD1. The CDR3 runs 15 residues. V was pared by 4 bases and J by 2 bases, with 4 bases of the junction left unmatched. CDR1 is LGHNA and CDR2 is YSLEER in the germline V gene. CDR3 nucleotides: TGCGCCAGCAGCCGCGGGACAGGGGTAAACACTGAAGCTTTCTTT. Protein: CASSRGTGVNTEAFF.

This chain connects TRBV5-1 to TRBJ1-5, with D possibly matching TRBD1 (6 bases). The CDR3 runs to 15 residues. V lost 4 bases to trimming and J lost 4 bases, with 15 bases between them. Germline CDR1 is SGHRS and CDR2 is YFSETQ. The DNA of the CDR3 is TGCGCCAGCAGCCCCACAGGGAATAGAAATCAGCCCCAGCATTTT. Its translation is CASSPTGNRNQPQHF.

The sample holds one count of this clone. This chain connects TRBV7-8 to TRBJ2-5; 9 nucleotides agree with TRBD1. Judging by the DNA end, TRBJ2-7 fits better; the J call may be wrong. This CDR3 comprises 14 residues. The V gene's germline CDR1 is SGHVS and CDR2 FQNEAQ. In DNA form, the CDR3 reads TGTGCCAGCAGCTTAGGGACAGGGGCCTACGAGCAGTACTTC. Amino acid sequence: CASSLGTGAYEQYF.